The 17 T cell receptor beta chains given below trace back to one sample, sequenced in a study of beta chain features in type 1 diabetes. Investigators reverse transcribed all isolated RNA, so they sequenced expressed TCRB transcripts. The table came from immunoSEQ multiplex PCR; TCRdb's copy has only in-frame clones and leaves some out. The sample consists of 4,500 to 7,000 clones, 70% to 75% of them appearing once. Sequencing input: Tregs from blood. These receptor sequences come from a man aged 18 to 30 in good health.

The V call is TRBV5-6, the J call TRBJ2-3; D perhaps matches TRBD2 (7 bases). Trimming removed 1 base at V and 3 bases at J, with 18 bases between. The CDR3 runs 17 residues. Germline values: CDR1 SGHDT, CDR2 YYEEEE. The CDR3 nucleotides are TGTGCCAGCAGCTTGTTCTATGGCGGGGGCGGGACAGATACGCAGTATTTT. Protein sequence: CASSLFYGGGGTDTQYF.

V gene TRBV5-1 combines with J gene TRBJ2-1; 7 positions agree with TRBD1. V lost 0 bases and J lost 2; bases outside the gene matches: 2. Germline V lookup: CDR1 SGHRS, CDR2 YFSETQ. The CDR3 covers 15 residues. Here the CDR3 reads CASSLGDSTYNEQFF. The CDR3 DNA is TGCGCCAGCAGCTTGGGGGACAGTACCTACAATGAGCAGTTCTTC.

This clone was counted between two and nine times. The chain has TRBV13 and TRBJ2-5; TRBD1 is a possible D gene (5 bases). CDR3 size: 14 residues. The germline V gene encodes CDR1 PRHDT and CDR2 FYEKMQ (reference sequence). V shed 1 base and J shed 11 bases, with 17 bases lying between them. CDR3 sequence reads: CASSLDPGPFGQYF. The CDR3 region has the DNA TGTGCCAGCAGCTTAGACCCAGGGCCCTTTGGGCAGTACTTC.

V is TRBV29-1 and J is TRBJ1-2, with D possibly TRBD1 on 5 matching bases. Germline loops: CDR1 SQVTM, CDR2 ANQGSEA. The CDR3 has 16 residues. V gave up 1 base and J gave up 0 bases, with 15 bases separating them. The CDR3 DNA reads TGCAGCGTTGAAGCGACCGGTAGGGGTCCTAACTATGGCTACACCTTC. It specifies CSVEATGRGPNYGYTF. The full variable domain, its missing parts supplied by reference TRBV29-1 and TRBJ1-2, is SAVISQKPSRDICQRGTSLTIQCQVDSQVTMMFWYRQQPGQSLTLIATANQGSEATYESGFVIDKFPISRPNLTFSTLTVSNMSPEDSSIYLCSVEATGRGPNYGYTFGSGTRLTVV.

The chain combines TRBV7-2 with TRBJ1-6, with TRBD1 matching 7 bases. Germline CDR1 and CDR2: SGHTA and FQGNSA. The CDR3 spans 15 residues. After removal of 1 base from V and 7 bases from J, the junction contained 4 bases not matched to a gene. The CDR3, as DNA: TGTGCCAGCAGCTTAGGGGGACAGAAGAATTCACCCCTCCACTTT. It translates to CASSLGGQKNSPLHF. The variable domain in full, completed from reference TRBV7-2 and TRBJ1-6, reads GAGVSQSPSNKVTEKGKDVELRCDPISGHTALYWYRQSLGQGLEFLIYFQGNSAPDKSGLPSDRFSAERTGGSVSTLTIQRTQQEDSAVYLCASSLGGQKNSPLHFGNGTRLTVT.

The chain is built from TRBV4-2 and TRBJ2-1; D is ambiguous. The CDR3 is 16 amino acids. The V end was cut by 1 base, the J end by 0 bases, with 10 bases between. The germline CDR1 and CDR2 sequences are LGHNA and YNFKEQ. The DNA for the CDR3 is TGTGCCAGCAGCCAAGTAAAAGGAGTCTCCTACAATGAGCAGTTCTTC. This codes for CASSQVKGVSYNEQFF.

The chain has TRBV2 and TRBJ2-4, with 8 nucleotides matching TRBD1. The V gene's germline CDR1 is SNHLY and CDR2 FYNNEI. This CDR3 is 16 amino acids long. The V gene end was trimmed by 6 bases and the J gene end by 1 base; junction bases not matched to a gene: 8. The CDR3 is CASRQGARVAKNIQYF. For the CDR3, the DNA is TGTGCCAGCAGGCAGGGGGCGAGGGTGGCCAAAAACATTCAGTACTTC.

The CDR3 DNA sequence: TGCGCCAGCAGCTTGGACAGGTTAAACGAAGAGCAGTACTTC. It encodes CASSLDRLNEEQYF. V gene TRBV5-1 combines with J gene TRBJ2-7, with D perhaps TRBD1 (5 bases). The CDR3 consists of 14 residues. Germline V gives CDR1 SGHRS, CDR2 YFSETQ. The germline V and J ends were trimmed by 0 bases and 7 bases, with 14 bases remaining between them.

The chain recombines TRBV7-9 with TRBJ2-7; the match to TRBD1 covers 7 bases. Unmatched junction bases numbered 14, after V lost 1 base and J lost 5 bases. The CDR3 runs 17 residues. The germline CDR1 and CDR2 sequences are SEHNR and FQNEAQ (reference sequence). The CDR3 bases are TGTGCCAGCAGCTTAGGACGAAGAGGACAGGTCGTAGACGAGCAGTACTTC. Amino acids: CASSLGRRGQVVDEQYF.

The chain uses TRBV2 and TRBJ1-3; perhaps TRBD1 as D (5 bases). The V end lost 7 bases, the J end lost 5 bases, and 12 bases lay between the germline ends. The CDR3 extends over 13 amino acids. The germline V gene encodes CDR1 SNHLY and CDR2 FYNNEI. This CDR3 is CASMLTDRNTIYF. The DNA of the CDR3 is TGTGCCAGCATGTTGACAGACAGAAACACCATATATTTT.

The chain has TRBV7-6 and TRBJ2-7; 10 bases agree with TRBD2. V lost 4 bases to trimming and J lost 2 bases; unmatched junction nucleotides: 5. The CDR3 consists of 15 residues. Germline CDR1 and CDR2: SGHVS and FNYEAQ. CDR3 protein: CASSWSGGATYEQYF. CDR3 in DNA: TGTGCCAGCAGCTGGAGCGGGGGGGCGACCTACGAGCAGTACTTC. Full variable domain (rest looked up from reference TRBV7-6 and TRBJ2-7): GAGVSQSPRYKVTKRGQDVALRCDPISGHVSLYWYRQALGQGPEFLTYFNYEAQQDKSGLPNDRFSAERPEGSISTLTIQRTEQRDSAMYRCASSWSGGATYEQYFGPGTRLTVT.

CDR3 sequence (DNA): TGTGCCAGCTCACCGGCGGTAACCTACGAGCAGTACTTC. Translating gives CASSPAVTYEQYF. The chain couples TRBV18 to TRBJ2-7; D not certain. Germline lookup yields CDR1 KGHSH and CDR2 LQKENI. The CDR3 is 13 amino acids. V lost 3 bases to trimming and J lost 2 bases, with 8 bases between them.

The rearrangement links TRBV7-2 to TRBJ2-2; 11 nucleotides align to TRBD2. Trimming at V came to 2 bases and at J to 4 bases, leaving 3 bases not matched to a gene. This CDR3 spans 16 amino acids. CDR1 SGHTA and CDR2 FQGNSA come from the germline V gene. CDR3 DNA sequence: TGTGCCAGCAGCTTATATAGCGGGGGGGCCACCGGGGAGCTGTTTTTT. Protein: CASSLYSGGATGELFF.

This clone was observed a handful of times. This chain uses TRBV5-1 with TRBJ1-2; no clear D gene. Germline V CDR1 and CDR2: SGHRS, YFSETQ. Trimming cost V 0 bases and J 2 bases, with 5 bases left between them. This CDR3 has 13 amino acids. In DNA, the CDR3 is TGCGCCAGCAGCTTGGGAGCGAACTATGGCTACACCTTC. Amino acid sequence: CASSLGANYGYTF.

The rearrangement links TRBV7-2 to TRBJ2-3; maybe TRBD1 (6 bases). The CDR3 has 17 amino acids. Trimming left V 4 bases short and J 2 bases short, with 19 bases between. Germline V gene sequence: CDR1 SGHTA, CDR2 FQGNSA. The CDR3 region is CASSSQGLALFTDTQYF. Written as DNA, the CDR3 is TGTGCCAGCAGCTCCCAGGGGTTAGCACTCTTCACAGATACGCAGTATTTT.

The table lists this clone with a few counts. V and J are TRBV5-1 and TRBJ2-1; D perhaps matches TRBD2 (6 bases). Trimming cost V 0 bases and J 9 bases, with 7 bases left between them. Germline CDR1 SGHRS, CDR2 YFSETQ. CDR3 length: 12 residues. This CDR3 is CASSLVGGEQFF. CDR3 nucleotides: TGCGCCAGCAGCTTGGTGGGGGGTGAGCAGTTCTTC.

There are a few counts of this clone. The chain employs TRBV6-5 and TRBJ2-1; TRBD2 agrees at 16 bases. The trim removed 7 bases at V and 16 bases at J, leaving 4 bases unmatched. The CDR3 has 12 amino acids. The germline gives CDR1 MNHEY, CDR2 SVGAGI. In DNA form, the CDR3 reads TGTGCCAGCACAGGGACTAGCGGGGGGGTATTCTTC. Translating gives CASTGTSGGVFF.